The clone carrying this T cell receptor (beta chain) was observed many times. Its antigen is still unknown. MiXCR, run by TCRdb on the 5' RACE reads, gives a single entry per CDR3 protein. The repertoire holds about 240,000 distinct CDR3 sequences, with around a tenth as singletons. The source of the sample is a study of CD8 T cells in ankylosing spondylitis. Regarding the study as a whole: The authors reported significant enrichment of disease-linked clones in matched ankylosing spondylitis synovial fluid.

The sequenced sample consisted of blood, either unsorted or a sorted T cell fraction (not recorded which). This clonotype was sampled from a male donor with ankylosing spondylitis or in good health (not recorded which).

The CDR3 sequence: CSARTVGEQQYF. CDR3 nucleotides: TGCAGTGCTAGGACTGTGGGTGAGCAGCAGTATTTT. The chain couples TRBV20-1 to TRBJ2-3; D is undetermined. Germline V gene data show CDR1 as DFQATT and CDR2 as SNEGSKA (reference sequence). CDR3 length: 12 residues. V was clipped by 3 bases and J by 11 bases, with 15 bases between them.